Only one count was recorded for the clone carrying this T cell receptor beta chain. Its antigen is unidentified. The sample comes from a study of CD4 T cells in relation to SARS-CoV-2 and coronaviruses. The study, taken as a whole, reports: Roughly 65% of donors had memory CD4+ clonotypes crossrecognizing SARS-CoV-2 and common cold coronavirus spike.

The germline V gene has CDR1 LGHDT and CDR2 YNNKEL (reference sequence). Trimming removed 2 bases at V and 2 bases at J, with 9 bases between. The CDR3 contains 14 residues. Some clones are missing from TCRdb's copy, which holds only in-frame ones; the method was immunoSEQ multiplex PCR. This sample has around 25,000 clones, with over 60% found just once. The unexposed donors gave CD4+ T cells in 2011-2018, prior to COVID-19. After less than 11 days of culture, CD4+ T cells were isolated. Cells permitting, SARS-CoV-2 S/N and four cold-coronavirus spikes were tested on unexposed-donor CD4+ T cells. V usage is TRBV3-1 (or the pseudogene TRBV3-2) and J usage is TRBJ1-2; a possible D gene is TRBD1 (6 bases). This sequence was found in a human donor in good health. Sample: CD4+ T cells from PBMCs, cultured in vitro. Written as DNA, the CDR3 is TGTGCCAGCAGCCAACTTGGACAGAACTATGGCTACACCTTC. Its protein product is CASSQLGQNYGYTF.